This TCR beta chain was captured by sequencing in a study of beta chain features in type 1 diabetes. Remarks on this clone: Its antigen is not identified.

Study-level findings and limits: Type 1 diabetes patients had moderately but significantly shorter TCRB CDR3s in all four CD4+ subsets.

Of the isolated RNA, all was reverse transcribed, and so the sequenced material was expressed TCRB transcripts. TCRdb's copy holds only in-frame clones and misses some; the assay was immunoSEQ multiplex PCR. In the table there are around 300,000 clones, about 8% of which are singletons. Trimming stripped 0 bases from V and 9 bases from J, with 11 bases between. Per germline, CDR1 SGHDN and CDR2 FVKESK. There are 13 residues in the CDR3. V is TRBV14 and J is TRBJ1-1; D ambiguous. This receptor was taken from a young woman in good health. Sequencing used central memory CD4+ T cells from blood. Here the CDR3 reads CASSQDMVQKAFF. The CDR3 DNA reads TGTGCCAGCAGCCAAGATATGGTACAGAAAGCTTTCTTT.